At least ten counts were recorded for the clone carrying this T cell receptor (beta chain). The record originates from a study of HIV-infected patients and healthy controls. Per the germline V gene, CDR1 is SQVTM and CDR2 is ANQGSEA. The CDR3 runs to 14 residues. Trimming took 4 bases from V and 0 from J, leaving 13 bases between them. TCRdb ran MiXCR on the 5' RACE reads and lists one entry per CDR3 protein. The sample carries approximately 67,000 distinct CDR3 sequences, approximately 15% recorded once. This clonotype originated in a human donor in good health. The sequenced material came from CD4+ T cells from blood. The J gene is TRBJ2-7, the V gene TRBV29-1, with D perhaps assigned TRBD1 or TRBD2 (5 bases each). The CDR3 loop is CSVGGGRSSYEQYF. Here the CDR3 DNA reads TGCAGCGTTGGTGGGGGTAGGAGCTCCTACGAGCAGTACTTC.